This TCR beta chain derives from a study of identical twins. Via MiXCR, TCRdb re-called the 5' RACE reads, giving one row per CDR3 protein. This table holds more than 650,000 distinct CDR3 sequences, 6% to 6.5% found once. This clonotype has at least ten counts. The antigen is undetermined. The CDR3 covers 15 residues. Trimming removed 5 bases from V and 3 bases from J; junction bases left unmatched: 6. Findings of the study overall: Whereas memory repertoires showed no such difference, abundant cord blood beta clonotypes carried fewer insertions. Twins' surplus sharing was weaker for beta out-of-frame sequences. Not following the same donors, the study drew its conclusions from cross-sectional statistical analysis.

The rearrangement joins TRBV12-3 or TRBV12-4 to TRBJ2-7; TRBD2 agrees at 11 bases. Sequencing was carried out using naive T cells sorted from blood. This TCR derives from a man younger than 35 in good health. CDR3 nucleotide sequence: TGTGCCAGCAGTATAATAGCGGGAGGGGACTACGAGCAGTACTTC. Translation: CASSIIAGGDYEQYF.